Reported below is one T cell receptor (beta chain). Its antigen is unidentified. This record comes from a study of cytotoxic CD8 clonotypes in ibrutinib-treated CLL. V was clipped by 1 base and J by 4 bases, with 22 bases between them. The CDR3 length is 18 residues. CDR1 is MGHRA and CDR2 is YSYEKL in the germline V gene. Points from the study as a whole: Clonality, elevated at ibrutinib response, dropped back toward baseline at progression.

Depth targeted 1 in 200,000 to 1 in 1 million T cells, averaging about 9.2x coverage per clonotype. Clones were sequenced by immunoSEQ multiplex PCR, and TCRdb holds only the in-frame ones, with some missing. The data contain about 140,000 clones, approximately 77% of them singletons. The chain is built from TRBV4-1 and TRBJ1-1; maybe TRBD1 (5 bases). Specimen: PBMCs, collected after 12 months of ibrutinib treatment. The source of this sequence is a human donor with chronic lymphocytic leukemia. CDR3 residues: CASSQAPLIDFGGTEAFF. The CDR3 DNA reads TGCGCCAGCAGCCAAGCCCCCTTAATCGATTTCGGGGGCACTGAAGCTTTCTTT.